The TCR beta chain under discussion was sequenced for a study of technical replicates of blood from a handful of donors. TCRdb keeps only in-frame clones here, not all; method: immunoSEQ multiplex PCR. The sample includes about 76,000 clones, 91% of them seen just once. Germline loops: CDR1 KGHSH, CDR2 LQKENI. This CDR3 is built from 17 residues. V was clipped by 3 bases and J by 9 bases, with 24 bases between them. Sequencing input: T cells isolated from PBMCs. The gene calls are TRBV18 and TRBJ1-5, with D possibly being TRBD1 (5 bases). This clonotype was obtained from a human donor in good health. CDR3 amino acids: CASSPSGRDSLRWPQHF. CDR3 sequence (DNA): TGTGCCAGCTCACCCTCGGGCAGGGACTCCCTCAGATGGCCCCAGCATTTT.